This is a list of T cell receptor beta chains from one sample in a study of a mutant IDH1 vaccine in newly diagnosed glioma. These receptors are not linked to any known antigen. Clones were read by immunoSEQ multiplex PCR, and TCRdb kept only the in-frame ones, dropping some. The repertoire holds fewer than 75,000 clones, with around 84% as singletons. The input for sequencing was PBMCs, taken from a glioma patient whose treatment included an IDH1 peptide vaccine. These receptors originate from a woman between 50 and 59 years old with glioma. CDR3s include the opening cysteine and the closing phenylalanine or tryptophan. The D gene is left open where the match is weak. Size values are once, few and many counts, or a class for expanded clones, and some rows have none.

CDR3: CATSFQGADEQYF
DNA: TGTGCCACCAGCTTCCAGGGGGCCGACGAGCAGTACTTC
size: medium-sized
D: TRBD1
J: TRBJ2-7
V: TRBV15

CDR3: CASSEYVSYQPQHF
DNA: TGTGCCAGCAGTGAATATGTATCCTATCAGCCCCAGCATTTT
size: -
D: -
J: TRBJ1-5
V: TRBV6-1

CDR3: CASSLVVRGGTEAFF
DNA: TGCGCCAGCAGCTTGGTGGTCAGGGGAGGCACTGAAGCTTTCTTT
size: -
D: -
J: TRBJ1-1
V: TRBV5-1

CDR3: CASSYNRGRDQPQHF
DNA: TGTGCCAGCAGTTACAACAGGGGGCGCGATCAGCCCCAGCATTTT
size: -
D: TRBD1
J: TRBJ1-5
V: TRBV6-5

CDR3: CASSLVGGSGYTF
DNA: TGTGCCAGCAGCTTAGTAGGGGGCTCTGGCTACACCTTC
size: once
D: TRBD1
J: TRBJ1-2
V: TRBV7-2

CDR3: CASRQAYNSPLHF
DNA: TGTGCCAGTAGACAGGCCTATAATTCACCCCTCCACTTT
size: -
D: -
J: TRBJ1-6
V: TRBV6-1

CDR3: CAWNGETQYF
DNA: TGTGCCTGGAACGGGGAGACCCAGTACTTC
size: -
D: -
J: TRBJ2-5
V: TRBV30

CDR3: CASSERGSDYGYTF
DNA: TGTGCCAGCAGTGAAAGGGGGTCGGACTATGGCTACACCTTC
size: -
D: -
J: TRBJ1-2
V: TRBV6-1

CDR3: CASSIGGYSNQPQHF
DNA: TGTGCCAGTAGTATTGGGGGCTATAGCAATCAGCCCCAGCATTTT
size: once
D: -
J: TRBJ1-5
V: TRBV19

CDR3: CASSSTGSNEQFF
DNA: TGTGCCAGCAGCTCCACCGGGAGCAATGAGCAGTTCTTC
size: once
D: -
J: TRBJ2-1
V: TRBV5-4

CDR3: CASRKSGGANEKLFF
DNA: TGTGCCAGCAGGAAGTCGGGGGGGGCTAATGAAAAACTGTTTTTT
size: -
D: -
J: TRBJ1-4
V: TRBV7-8

CDR3: CASHTSTEIYEQYF
DNA: TGTGCCAGCCATACCTCGACAGAGATCTACGAGCAGTACTTC
size: -
D: -
J: TRBJ2-7
V: TRBV28

CDR3: CASSSGGWNNEQFF
DNA: TGCGCCAGCAGCAGCGGGGGGTGGAACAATGAGCAGTTCTTC
size: -
D: TRBD2
J: TRBJ2-1
V: TRBV5-1

CDR3: CASSSGLAGAQFF
DNA: TGTGCCAGTAGTTCGGGACTAGCGGGGGCCCAGTTCTTC
size: -
D: TRBD2
J: TRBJ2-1
V: TRBV19

CDR3: CASSWDGPNTEAFF
DNA: TGTGCCAGCAGTTGGGACGGGCCGAACACTGAAGCTTTCTTT
size: few
D: -
J: TRBJ1-1
V: TRBV27

CDR3: CASSQEPQGRTGVFF
DNA: TGCGCCAGCAGCCAAGAACCTCAGGGCCGGACAGGGGTGTTTTTT
size: -
D: TRBD1
J: TRBJ1-4
V: TRBV4-1

CDR3: CASGTSGDADTQYF
DNA: TGTGCCAGCGGGACTAGCGGGGACGCAGATACGCAGTATTTT
size: -
D: TRBD2
J: TRBJ2-3
V: TRBV19

CDR3: CASSEVGEEANGYTF
DNA: TGCGCCAGCAGCGAGGTCGGGGAAGAGGCGAACGGCTACACCTTC
size: -
D: -
J: TRBJ1-2
V: TRBV5-1

CDR3: CSVQTGGISGANVLTF
DNA: TGCAGCGTTCAGACAGGGGGAATCTCTGGGGCCAACGTCCTGACTTTC
size: -
D: TRBD1
J: TRBJ2-6
V: TRBV29-1

CDR3: CASRWTGVGEAFF
DNA: TGTGCCAGCAGGTGGACAGGGGTCGGTGAAGCTTTCTTT
size: -
D: TRBD1
J: TRBJ1-1
V: TRBV6-5

CDR3: CASSNMGTDTEAFF
DNA: TGTGCCAGCAGCAACATGGGGACAGACACTGAAGCTTTCTTT
size: few
D: TRBD1
J: TRBJ1-1
V: TRBV7-2

CDR3: CASSLGVAGGRYQETQYF
DNA: TGTGCCAGCAGCTTAGGGGTAGCGGGGGGCCGGTACCAAGAGACCCAGTACTTC
size: -
D: TRBD2
J: TRBJ2-5
V: TRBV5-8

CDR3: CASSLAAEITDTQYF
DNA: TGTGCCAGCAGCTTAGCGGCAGAGATCACAGATACGCAGTATTTT
size: -
D: -
J: TRBJ2-3
V: TRBV7-2

CDR3: CASSVRGAVGETQYF
DNA: TGTGCCAGCAGCGTTCGGGGGGCTGTGGGAGAGACCCAGTACTTC
size: -
D: -
J: TRBJ2-5
V: TRBV9

CDR3: CASSEAMGAFSNQPQHF
DNA: TGTGCCAGCAGTGAAGCGATGGGCGCTTTTAGCAATCAGCCCCAGCATTTT
size: few
D: -
J: TRBJ1-5
V: TRBV2

CDR3: CATTGQGYGYTF
DNA: TGTGCCACTACGGGACAGGGTTATGGCTACACCTTC
size: -
D: TRBD1
J: TRBJ1-2
V: TRBV6-1

CDR3: CASSALTGVDEKLFF
DNA: TGTGCCAGCAGTGCCCTGACAGGGGTGGATGAAAAACTGTTTTTT
size: -
D: TRBD1
J: TRBJ1-4
V: TRBV6-1

CDR3: CASSLDLGEQFF
DNA: TGTGCCAGCAGCTTAGATTTAGGGGAGCAGTTCTTC
size: -
D: -
J: TRBJ2-1
V: TRBV7-2

CDR3: CASSRGRGGTYEQYF
DNA: TGTGCCAGCTCACGTGGCCGGGGGGGCACCTACGAGCAGTACTTC
size: -
D: TRBD2
J: TRBJ2-7
V: TRBV18

CDR3: CASSPADGDWHTIYF
DNA: TGTGCCAGCAGCCCCGCAGACGGAGACTGGCACACCATATATTTT
size: -
D: -
J: TRBJ1-3
V: TRBV6-1

CDR3: CASSDGGLEETQYF
DNA: TGCGCCAGCAGTGATGGAGGGTTGGAAGAGACCCAGTACTTC
size: -
D: -
J: TRBJ2-5
V: TRBV10-1

CDR3: CATANSGTNYGYTF
DNA: TGTGCCACCGCGAATTCCGGAACTAACTATGGCTACACCTTC
size: -
D: -
J: TRBJ1-2
V: TRBV10-3

CDR3: CASSIIYGGLDYGYTF
DNA: TGTGCCAGTAGTATCATCTATGGGGGGCTGGACTATGGCTACACCTTC
size: once
D: -
J: TRBJ1-2
V: TRBV19

CDR3: CASSNRISTDTQYF
DNA: TGTGCCAGCAGTAACAGGATTAGCACAGATACGCAGTATTTT
size: -
D: -
J: TRBJ2-3
V: TRBV7-2

CDR3: CASSLGPGDTQYF
DNA: TGTGCCAGCAGCTTAGGCCCCGGAGATACGCAGTATTTT
size: -
D: -
J: TRBJ2-3
V: TRBV7-2

CDR3: CASSLPAGGMNTEAFF
DNA: TGTGCCAGCAGCTTGCCGGCAGGGGGGATGAACACTGAAGCTTTCTTT
size: few
D: TRBD1
J: TRBJ1-1
V: TRBV5-6

CDR3: CASSERRVPTVIETQYF
DNA: TGTGCCAGCAGTGAGCGGCGCGTTCCAACGGTTATAGAGACCCAGTACTTC
size: -
D: -
J: TRBJ2-5
V: TRBV6-1

CDR3: CASSRTGDSGYTF
DNA: TGTGCCAGCAGCCGGACAGGGGATAGTGGCTACACCTTC
size: few
D: TRBD1
J: TRBJ1-2
V: TRBV9

CDR3: CASSLTAGLDEQYF
DNA: TGTGCCAGCAGCTTGACCGCAGGGCTCGACGAGCAGTACTTC
size: once
D: -
J: TRBJ2-7
V: TRBV13

CDR3: CASSEDRTGDTEAFF
DNA: TGTGCCAGCAGCGAAGATAGGACAGGGGACACTGAAGCTTTCTTT
size: -
D: TRBD1
J: TRBJ1-1
V: TRBV6-6

CDR3: CASSSGTYFQPLHF
DNA: TGTGCCAGCAGCTCCGGGACCTATTTTCAGCCCCTCCACTTT
size: once
D: -
J: TRBJ1-6
V: TRBV5-6

CDR3: CASSFRTNQETQYF
DNA: TGTGCCAGCAGCTTCAGGACTAACCAAGAGACCCAGTACTTC
size: -
D: -
J: TRBJ2-5
V: TRBV5-4